Below are 12 T cell receptor beta chains sequenced from a single sample in a study of human T cells and chemical hapten exposure (dated by TCRdb to the early 2020s). The sample's time point label, decoded: patch test 1, 2 weeks after DPC sensitization. The treatment or condition tag for this specimen amounts to: therapeutic diphenylcyclopropenone sensitization with weekly scalp DPC. Library preparation used RACE. Sequencing used a NextSeq 500. TCRdb handled the public reads itself, with Q25 trimming in fastp and clone calling in MiXCR, and kept productive beta chains. Rows with one shared CDR3 protein collapse into an entry with the most common genes and DNA. Present in this sample are about 57,000 distinct CDR3 sequences, about 9.3% of which were seen just once. Less than 15% of the sample is taken by the ten largest. Sample: whole blood, taken in connection with sensitization to the hapten diphenylcyclopropenone (DPC). Every receptor here comes from a woman between 35 and 50 years old with alopecia areata. Some clones in this sample may be carry-over from other donors' samples.

This clonotype was counted between two and nine times. The chain carries TRBV14 and TRBJ2-7; TRBD1 or TRBD2 may be the D gene (5 bases each). The CDR3 runs 14 residues. The V gene's germline CDR1 is SGHDN and CDR2 FVKESK. V gave up 4 bases and J gave up 0 bases, with 10 bases separating them. The CDR3 sequence: CASSRAGASYEQYF. The CDR3, as DNA: TGTGCCAGCAGCCGGGCCGGGGCCTCCTACGAGCAGTACTTC.

This clonotype was observed at least ten times. The chain has TRBV29-1 and TRBJ1-3, with TRBD1 matching over 8 bases. Germline V gives CDR1 SQVTM, CDR2 ANQGSEA. V was clipped by 4 bases and J by 4 bases; unmatched bases: 3. The CDR3 length is 13 residues. CDR3 region: CSVVTGGGNTIYF. The CDR3 DNA reads TGCAGCGTTGTCACAGGGGGAGGAAACACCATATATTTT.

This clonotype was counted at least ten times. This chain uses TRBV5-6 with TRBJ1-1; 7 bases line up with TRBD1. The junction had 3 bases not matched to a gene; V was cut back by 1 base and J by 0 bases. Germline assignment: CDR1 SGHDT and CDR2 YYEEEE. The CDR3 runs 15 residues. The CDR3 region has the DNA TGTGCCAGCAGCTTGATACAGGGGTTGAACACTGAAGCTTTCTTT. Protein: CASSLIQGLNTEAFF.

V is TRBV5-1 and J is TRBJ1-2, with a possible D match to TRBD1 (5 bases). Trimming stripped 3 bases from V and 4 bases from J, with 16 bases between. Germline values: CDR1 SGHRS, CDR2 YFSETQ. The CDR3 is 15 residues long. CDR3 DNA sequence: TGCGCCAGCAGCTCCTCACAAGACAGTTTCTATGGCTACACCTTC. It translates to CASSSSQDSFYGYTF.

This clonotype was seen ten or more times. The CDR3 here is CSAEVGGELFF. CDR3 bases: TGCAGTGCCGAGGTTGGCGGGGAGCTGTTTTTT. The V call is TRBV20-1, the J call TRBJ2-2; D is uncertain. The V gene lost 6 bases and the J gene lost 7 bases, with 9 bases spanning the gap. The CDR3 sequence is 11 residues long. The germline V gene encodes CDR1 DFQATT and CDR2 SNEGSKA (reference sequence).

This clonotype was found many times. The rearrangement links TRBV14 to TRBJ1-5, with 9 bases identical to TRBD1. The CDR3 loop spans 18 amino acids. Germline loops: CDR1 SGHDN, CDR2 FVKESK. The J segment lost 7 bases and the V segment lost 5 bases, leaving 18 bases of the junction unmatched. The CDR3 coding sequence is TGTGCCAGCAGCGAATTCCCTTTGCCAGGACAGGGGAGGCAGCCCCAGCATTTT. It is translated as CASSEFPLPGQGRQPQHF.

V and J are TRBV2 and TRBJ1-1, with D unclear. Germline values: CDR1 SNHLY, CDR2 FYNNEI. V was cut by 11 bases and J by 2 bases, with 18 bases left in between. The CDR3 has 14 residues. CDR3 sequence reads: CAGTRRGFNTEAFF. CDR3 in DNA: TGTGCCGGCACAAGGAGAGGGTTTAACACTGAAGCTTTCTTT.

This clonotype was observed many times. This chain links TRBV7-9 with TRBJ1-1, with 10 bases identical to TRBD1. CDR1 SEHNR and CDR2 FQNEAQ come from the germline V gene (reference sequence). The CDR3 loop spans 15 amino acids. The J segment lost 6 bases and the V segment lost 5 bases, leaving 9 bases of the junction unmatched. CDR3 amino acids: CASSPKGQGYAEAFF. CDR3 DNA: TGTGCCAGCAGCCCCAAGGGACAGGGGTACGCTGAAGCTTTCTTT. The full variable domain, rest sourced from reference TRBV7-9 and TRBJ1-1, is DTGVSQNPRHKITKRGQNVTFRCDPISEHNRLYWYRQTLGQGPEFLTYFQNEAQLEKSRLLSDRFSAERPKGSFSTLEIQRTEQGDSAMYLCASSPKGQGYAEAFFGQGTRLTVV.

This clonotype was seen at least ten times. V gene TRBV6-5 combines with J gene TRBJ1-1; D perhaps matches TRBD1 (6 bases). V lost 6 bases, J lost 5 bases, and 19 bases lay in between. Per the germline V gene, CDR1 is MNHEY and CDR2 is SVGAGI. The CDR3 covers 15 residues. This CDR3 is CASSPQTGAGTEAFF. CDR3 DNA sequence: TGTGCCAGCAGCCCACAGACAGGAGCCGGGACTGAAGCTTTCTTT.

This clonotype came up many times. The chain recombines TRBV20-1 with TRBJ1-5; tentative D call: TRBD1 (5 bases). Germline CDR1 is DFQATT and CDR2 is SNEGSKA (reference sequence). The CDR3 contains 15 residues. The germline V and J ends were trimmed by 0 bases and 2 bases, with 11 bases remaining between them. The CDR3 here is CSARDPRGGNQPQHF. DNA of the CDR3: TGCAGTGCTAGAGATCCACGGGGCGGCAATCAGCCCCAGCATTTT.

The chain employs TRBV11-2 and TRBJ2-7; a possible D gene is TRBD1 (6 bases). The CDR3 sequence is 16 residues long. V was cut by 1 base and J by 3 bases, with 16 bases left in between. Germline assignment: CDR1 SGHAT and CDR2 FQNNGV. The CDR3 loop is CASSLGDPGAGYEQYF. For the CDR3, the DNA is TGTGCCAGCAGCTTAGGAGATCCAGGGGCTGGCTACGAGCAGTACTTC. Full variable domain (missing parts from reference TRBV11-2 and TRBJ2-7): EAGVAQSPRYKIIEKRQSVAFWCNPISGHATLYWYQQILGQGPKLLIQFQNNGVVDDSQLPKDRFSAERLKGVDSTLKIQPAKLEDSAVYLCASSLGDPGAGYEQYFGPGTRLTVT.

This clonotype appeared many times. This chain uses TRBV28 with TRBJ2-7, with no clear D. V gave up 2 bases and J gave up 2 bases, with 13 bases separating them. Germline V lookup: CDR1 MDHEN, CDR2 SYDVKM. The CDR3 is made up of 15 amino acids. CDR3: CASSLVVTVTYEQYF. The DNA for the CDR3 is TGTGCCAGCAGTTTAGTTGTTACAGTAACCTACGAGCAGTACTTC.